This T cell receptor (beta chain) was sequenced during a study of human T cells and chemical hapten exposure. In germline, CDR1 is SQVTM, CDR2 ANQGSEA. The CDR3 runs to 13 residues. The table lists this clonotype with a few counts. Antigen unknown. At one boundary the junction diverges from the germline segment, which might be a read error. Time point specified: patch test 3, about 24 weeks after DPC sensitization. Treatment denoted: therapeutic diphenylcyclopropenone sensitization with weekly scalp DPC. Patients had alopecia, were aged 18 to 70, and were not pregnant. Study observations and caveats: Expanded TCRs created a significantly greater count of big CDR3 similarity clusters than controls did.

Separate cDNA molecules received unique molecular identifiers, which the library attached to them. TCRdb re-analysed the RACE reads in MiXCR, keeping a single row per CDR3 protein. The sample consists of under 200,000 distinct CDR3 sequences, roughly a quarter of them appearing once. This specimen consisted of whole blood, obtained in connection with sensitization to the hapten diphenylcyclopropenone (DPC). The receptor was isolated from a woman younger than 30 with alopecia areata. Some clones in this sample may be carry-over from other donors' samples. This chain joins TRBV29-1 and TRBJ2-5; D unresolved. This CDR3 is CSVEDLLGPIRQF. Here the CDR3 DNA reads TGCAGCGTTGAAGATCTCCTAGGGCCCATACGTCAGTTC.